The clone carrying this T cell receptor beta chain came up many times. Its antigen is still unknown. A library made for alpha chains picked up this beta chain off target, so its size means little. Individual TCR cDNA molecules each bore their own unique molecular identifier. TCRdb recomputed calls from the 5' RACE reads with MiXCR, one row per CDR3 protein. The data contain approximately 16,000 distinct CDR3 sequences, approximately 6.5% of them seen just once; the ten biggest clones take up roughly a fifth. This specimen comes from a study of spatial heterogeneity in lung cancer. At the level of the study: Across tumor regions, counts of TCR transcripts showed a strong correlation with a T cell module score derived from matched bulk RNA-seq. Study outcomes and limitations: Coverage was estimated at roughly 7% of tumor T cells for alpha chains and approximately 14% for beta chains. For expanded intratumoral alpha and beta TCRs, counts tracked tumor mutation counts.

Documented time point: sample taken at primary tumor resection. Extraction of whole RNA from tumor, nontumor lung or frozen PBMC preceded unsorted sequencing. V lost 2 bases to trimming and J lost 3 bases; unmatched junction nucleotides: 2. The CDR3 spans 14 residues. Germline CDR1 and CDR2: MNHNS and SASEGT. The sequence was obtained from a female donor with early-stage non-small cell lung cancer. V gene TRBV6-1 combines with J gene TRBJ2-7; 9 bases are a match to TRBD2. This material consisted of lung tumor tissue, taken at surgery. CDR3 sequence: CASSELAGFYEQYF. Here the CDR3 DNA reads TGTGCCAGCAGTGAACTAGCGGGGTTCTACGAGCAGTACTTC.